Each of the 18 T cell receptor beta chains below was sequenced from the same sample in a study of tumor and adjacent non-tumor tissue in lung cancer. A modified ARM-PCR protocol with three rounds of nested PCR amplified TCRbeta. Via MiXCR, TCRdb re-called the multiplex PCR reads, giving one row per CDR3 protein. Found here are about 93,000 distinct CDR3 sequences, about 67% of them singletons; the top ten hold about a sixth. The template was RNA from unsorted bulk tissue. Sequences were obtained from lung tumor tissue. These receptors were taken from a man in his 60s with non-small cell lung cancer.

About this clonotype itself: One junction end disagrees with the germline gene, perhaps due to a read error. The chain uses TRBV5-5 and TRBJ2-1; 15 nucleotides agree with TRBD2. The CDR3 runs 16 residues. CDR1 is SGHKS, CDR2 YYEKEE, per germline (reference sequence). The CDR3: CASSLTGTSGRNEQFF. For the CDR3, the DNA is TGCGCCAGCAGCCTCACCGGGACTAGCGGGAGGAATGAGCAGTTCTTC.

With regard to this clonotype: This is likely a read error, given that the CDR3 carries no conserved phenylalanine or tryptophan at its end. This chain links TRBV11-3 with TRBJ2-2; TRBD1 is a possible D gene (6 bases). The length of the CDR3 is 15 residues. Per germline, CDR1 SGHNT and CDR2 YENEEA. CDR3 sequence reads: CAGSLVAGDTGELFI. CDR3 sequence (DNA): TGTGCCGGCAGCTTAGTGGCAGGGGACACCGGGGAGCTGTTTATT.

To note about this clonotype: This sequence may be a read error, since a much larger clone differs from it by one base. The CDR3 nucleotides read TGTGCCAGCAGTTTAGGCAGGGGGACTTCCTACGATCAGTACTTC. It translates to CASSLGRGTSYDQYF. This chain joins TRBV12-3 or TRBV12-4 and TRBJ2-7, with D possibly TRBD1 on 7 matching bases. The CDR3 sequence is 15 residues long.

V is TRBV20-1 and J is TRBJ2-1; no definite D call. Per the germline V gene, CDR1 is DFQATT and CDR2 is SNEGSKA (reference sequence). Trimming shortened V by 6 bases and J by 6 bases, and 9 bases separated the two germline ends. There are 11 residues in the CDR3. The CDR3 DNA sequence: TGCAGTGCACAGACACCCAATGAGCAGTTCTTC. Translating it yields CSAQTPNEQFF.

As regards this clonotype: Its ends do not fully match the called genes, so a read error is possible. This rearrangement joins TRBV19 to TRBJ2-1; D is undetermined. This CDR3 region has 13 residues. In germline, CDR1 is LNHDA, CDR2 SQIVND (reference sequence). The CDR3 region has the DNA TGTGCCAGTAGCGCCCTCAGCTTGGATGAGGAGTTCTTC. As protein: CASSALSLDEEFF.

CDR3 DNA sequence: TGTGCCAGCAGGAGGACTAGCGATTGGGACGAGCAGTACTTC. Translating gives CASRRTSDWDEQYF. V and J are TRBV2 and TRBJ2-7; 9 nucleotides match TRBD2. CDR3 length equals 14 residues. Unmatched junction bases numbered 8, after V lost 6 bases and J lost 5 bases. The germline CDR1 and CDR2 sequences are SNHLY and FYNNEI.

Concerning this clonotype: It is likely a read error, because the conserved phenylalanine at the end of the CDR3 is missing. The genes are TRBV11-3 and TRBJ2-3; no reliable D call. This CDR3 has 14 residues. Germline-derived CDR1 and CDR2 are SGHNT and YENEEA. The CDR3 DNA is TGTGTCAGCAGCTTAGTCGGCTACACATATACGCAGTATCTT. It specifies CVSSLVGYTYTQYL.

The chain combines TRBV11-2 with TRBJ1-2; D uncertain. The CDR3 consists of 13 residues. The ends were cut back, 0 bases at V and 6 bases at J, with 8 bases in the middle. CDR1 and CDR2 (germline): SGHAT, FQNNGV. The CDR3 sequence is CASSLDRRNGYTF. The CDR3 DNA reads TGTGCCAGCAGCTTAGATAGGAGGAATGGCTACACCTTC.

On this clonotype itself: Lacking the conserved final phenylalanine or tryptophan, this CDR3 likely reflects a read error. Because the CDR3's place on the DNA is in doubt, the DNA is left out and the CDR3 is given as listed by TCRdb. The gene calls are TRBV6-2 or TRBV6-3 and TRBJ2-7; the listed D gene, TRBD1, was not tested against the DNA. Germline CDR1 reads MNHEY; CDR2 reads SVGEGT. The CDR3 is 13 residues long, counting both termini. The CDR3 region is CASRTGVTYEHYI.

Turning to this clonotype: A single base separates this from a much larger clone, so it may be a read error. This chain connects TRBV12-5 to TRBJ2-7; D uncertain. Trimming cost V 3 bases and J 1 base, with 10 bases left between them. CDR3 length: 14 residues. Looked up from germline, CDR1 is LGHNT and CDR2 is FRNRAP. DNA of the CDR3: TGTGCTAGTGGTTTAGACCCAGGATCCTACGAGCAGTACTTC. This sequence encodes CASGLDPGSYEQYF.

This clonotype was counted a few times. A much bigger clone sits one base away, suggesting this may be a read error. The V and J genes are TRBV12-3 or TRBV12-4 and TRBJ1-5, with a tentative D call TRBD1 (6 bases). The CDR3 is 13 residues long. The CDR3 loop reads CVSTTGFNQPQHF. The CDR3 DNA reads TGTGTCAGCACGACAGGCTTCAATCAGCCCCAGCATTTT.

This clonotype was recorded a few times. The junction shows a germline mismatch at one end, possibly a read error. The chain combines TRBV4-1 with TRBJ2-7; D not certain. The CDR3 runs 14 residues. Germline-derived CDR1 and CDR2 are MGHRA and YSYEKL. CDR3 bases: TGTGCCAGTAGCCAAGTCTGCCAGCGCTACGAGCAGTACTTC. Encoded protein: CASSQVCQRYEQYF.

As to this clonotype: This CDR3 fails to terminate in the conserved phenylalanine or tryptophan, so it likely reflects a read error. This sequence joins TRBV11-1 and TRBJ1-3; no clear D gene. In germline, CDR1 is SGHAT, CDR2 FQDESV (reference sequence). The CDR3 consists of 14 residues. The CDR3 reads CASSLEDSGNTIYL. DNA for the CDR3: TGTGCCAGCAGCTTAGAGGACTCTGGAAACACTATATATCTT.

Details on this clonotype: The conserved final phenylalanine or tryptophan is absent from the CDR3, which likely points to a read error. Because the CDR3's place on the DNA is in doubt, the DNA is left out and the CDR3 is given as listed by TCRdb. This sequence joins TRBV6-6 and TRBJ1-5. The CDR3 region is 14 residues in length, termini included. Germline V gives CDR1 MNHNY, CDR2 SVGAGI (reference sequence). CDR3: CASSTRDGNQPQQL.

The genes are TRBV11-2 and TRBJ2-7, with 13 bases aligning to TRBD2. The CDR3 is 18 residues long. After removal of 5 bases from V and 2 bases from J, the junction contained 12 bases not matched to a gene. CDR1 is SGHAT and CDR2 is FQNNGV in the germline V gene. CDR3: CASSPRGAGTSGAYEQYF. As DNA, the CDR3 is TGTGCCAGCAGCCCTAGGGGAGCCGGGACTAGCGGGGCCTACGAGCAGTACTTC.

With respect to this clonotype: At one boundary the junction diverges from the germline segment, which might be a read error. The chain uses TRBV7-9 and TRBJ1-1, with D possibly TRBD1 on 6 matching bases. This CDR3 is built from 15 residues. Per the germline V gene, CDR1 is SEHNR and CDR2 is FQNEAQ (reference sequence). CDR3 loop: CAGSLGGGVFTEAFF. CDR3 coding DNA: TGTGCCGGCAGCTTAGGGGGGGGGGTATTCACTGAAGCTTTCTTT.

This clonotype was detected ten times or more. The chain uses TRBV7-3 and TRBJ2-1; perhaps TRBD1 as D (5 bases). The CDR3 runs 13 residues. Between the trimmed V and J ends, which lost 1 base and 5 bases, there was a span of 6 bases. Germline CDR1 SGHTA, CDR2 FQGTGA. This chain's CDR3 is CASSLNRNNEQFF. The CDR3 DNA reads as TGTGCCAGCAGCTTAAACAGGAACAATGAGCAGTTCTTC.

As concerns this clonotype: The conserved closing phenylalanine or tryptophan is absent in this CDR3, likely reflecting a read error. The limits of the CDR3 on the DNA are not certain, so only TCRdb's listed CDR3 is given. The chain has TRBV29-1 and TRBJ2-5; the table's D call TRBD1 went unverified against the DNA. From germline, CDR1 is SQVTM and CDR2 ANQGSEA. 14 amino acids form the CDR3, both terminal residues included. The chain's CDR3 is CSVESRGSEETQHL.